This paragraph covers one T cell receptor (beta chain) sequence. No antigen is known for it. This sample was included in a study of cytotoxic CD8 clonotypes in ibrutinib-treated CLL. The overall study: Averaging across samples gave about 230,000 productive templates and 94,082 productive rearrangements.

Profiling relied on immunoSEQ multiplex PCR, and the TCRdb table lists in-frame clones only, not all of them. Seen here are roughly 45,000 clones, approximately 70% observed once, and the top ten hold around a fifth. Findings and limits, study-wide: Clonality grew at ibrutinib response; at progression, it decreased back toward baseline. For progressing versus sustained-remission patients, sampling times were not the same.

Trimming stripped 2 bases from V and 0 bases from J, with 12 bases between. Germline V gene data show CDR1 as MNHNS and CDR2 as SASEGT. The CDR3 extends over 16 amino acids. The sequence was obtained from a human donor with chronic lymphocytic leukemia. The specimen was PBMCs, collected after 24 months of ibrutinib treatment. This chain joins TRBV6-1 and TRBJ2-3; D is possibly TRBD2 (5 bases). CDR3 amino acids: CASSEYEGFSTDTQYF. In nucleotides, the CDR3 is TGTGCCAGCAGTGAATATGAGGGATTTAGCACAGATACGCAGTATTTT.